Described below is a single T cell receptor (beta chain) sequence and its context. The table came from immunoSEQ multiplex PCR; TCRdb's copy has only in-frame clones and leaves some out. The table lists some 100,000 clones, 89% of them singletons. The sample belongs to a study of OX40 agonist ivuxolimab in advanced cancers. Trimming cost V 1 base and J 6 bases; bases outside gene matches: 6. This CDR3 comprises 16 residues. Germline loops: CDR1 SGHRS, CDR2 YFSETQ. The chain has TRBV5-1 and TRBJ2-4; 11 nucleotides match TRBD2. The TCR was taken from an adult with an advanced solid tumor such as melanoma, head and neck, liver or kidney cancer. The sample in question was CD4+ or CD8+ T cells sorted from blood, obtained in a trial of the OX40 agonist ivuxolimab. This chain's CDR3 is CASSLKDTSGRNIQYF. CDR3 nucleotides: TGCGCCAGCAGCTTGAAAGATACTAGCGGGAGAAACATTCAGTACTTC.